Below are 24 T cell receptor beta chains sequenced from a single sample in a study of a mutant IDH1 vaccine in newly diagnosed glioma. These receptors' antigens are unknown. Clones were read by immunoSEQ multiplex PCR, and TCRdb kept only the in-frame ones, dropping some. The sample contains about 31,000 clones, approximately 80% of which appear only once. The time point is: week 35, safety follow-up. Each dose delivered 300 ug of mutant IDH1 20-mer peptide subcutaneously with imiquimod. Sequences were derived from PBMCs, sampled from a glioma patient whose treatment included an IDH1 peptide vaccine. The receptors shown here come from a man aged 25 to 45 with glioma.

The chain joins TRBV7-2 to TRBJ1-2; 7 nucleotides match TRBD1. In germline, CDR1 is SGHTA, CDR2 FQGNSA. This CDR3 is built from 17 residues. V was pared by 5 bases and J by 3 bases, with 15 bases of the junction left unmatched. CDR3 nucleotides: TGTGCCAGCAGCCCAATGGACAGGTTTCAAGTCTACTATGGCTACACCTTC. Residues: CASSPMDRFQVYYGYTF.

This clone was seen a few times. This rearrangement joins TRBV27 to TRBJ2-7, with 7 bases aligning to TRBD1. Germline CDR1 and CDR2: MNHEY and SMNVEV (reference sequence). Losses at the gene ends were 4 bases for V and 8 bases for J; bases not matched to a gene: 5. This CDR3 has 12 residues. The CDR3 region is CASSSRQGKQYF. The CDR3 DNA sequence: TGTGCCAGCAGTTCTCGACAGGGAAAGCAGTACTTC.

V and J are TRBV7-2 and TRBJ2-7, with TRBD1 identical over 10 bases. The CDR3 spans 14 residues. CDR1 SGHTA and CDR2 FQGNSA come from the germline V gene. V shed 6 bases, J shed 3 bases, and the junction held 5 bases outside the gene matches. CDR3 DNA: TGTGCCAGCAGTACGACAGGGGGCGGCTACGAGCAGTACTTC. This sequence encodes CASSTTGGGYEQYF.

The J gene is TRBJ2-1, the V gene TRBV5-1; TRBD2 aligns across 7 bases. This CDR3 has 17 amino acids. Germline V CDR1 and CDR2: SGHRS, YFSETQ. The junction had 8 bases not matched to a gene; V was cut back by 0 bases and J by 2 bases. CDR3 bases: TGCGCCAGCAGCTTGGCGGGAGGCCGGGCGACCTACAATGAGCAGTTCTTC. Encoded protein: CASSLAGGRATYNEQFF.

The genes are TRBV15 and TRBJ2-4; 10 nucleotides match TRBD1. The V and J ends lost 0 bases and 3 bases, in that order; junction bases with no gene match: 2. There are 16 residues in the CDR3. CDR1 LNHNV and CDR2 YYDKDF come from the germline V gene (reference sequence). The CDR3: CATSRDRDRGKNIQYF. Written as DNA, the CDR3 is TGTGCCACCAGCAGAGATCGGGACAGGGGCAAAAACATTCAGTACTTC.

The rearrangement links TRBV5-4 to TRBJ2-5; 11 positions agree with TRBD2. The germline gives CDR1 SGHNT, CDR2 YYREEE (reference sequence). The V gene end was trimmed by 4 bases and the J gene end by 5 bases; junction bases not matched to a gene: 4. The CDR3 consists of 14 residues. The CDR3 coding sequence is TGTGCCAGCAGCCCAATAGCGGGAGGGGAGACCCAGTACTTC. This translates into CASSPIAGGETQYF. Together with reference TRBV5-4 and TRBJ2-5, the CDR3 gives the full variable domain: ETGVTQSPTHLIKTRGQQVTLRCSSQSGHNTVSWYQQALGQGPQFIFQYYREEENGRGNFPPRFSGLQFPNYSSELNVNALELDDSALYLCASSPIAGGETQYFGPGTRLLVL.

In DNA, the CDR3 is TGTGCCAGCAGCTTGGTCCCGCGCGGAAACACCATATATTTT. It specifies CASSLVPRGNTIYF. The rearrangement joins TRBV5-6 to TRBJ1-3; D remains ambiguous. Trimming cost V 0 bases and J 4 bases, with 8 bases left between them. This CDR3 comprises 14 residues. Germline assignment: CDR1 SGHDT and CDR2 YYEEEE.

This clone occurred a few times. The rearrangement joins TRBV7-2 to TRBJ1-1; unclear D gene. The germline V gene has CDR1 SGHTA and CDR2 FQGNSA. CDR3 length equals 12 residues. V was cut by 1 base and J by 2 bases, with 2 bases left in between. CDR3 amino acids: CASSLVNTEAFF. The CDR3 DNA reads as TGTGCCAGCAGCTTAGTAAACACTGAAGCTTTCTTT.

The chain uses TRBV5-5 and TRBJ1-1; D is ambiguous. The germline V and J ends were trimmed by 3 bases and 5 bases, with 11 bases remaining between them. Germline V CDR1 and CDR2: SGHKS, YYEKEE (reference sequence). The CDR3 totals 13 residues. CDR3 in DNA: TGTGCCAGCAGCTCTCGTCAGGAAACTGAAGCTTTCTTT. It encodes CASSSRQETEAFF.

This clone has a handful of counts. The rearrangement links TRBV30 to TRBJ1-5; no definite D call. The CDR3 has 14 amino acids. V lost 4 bases, J lost 3 bases, and 13 bases lay in between. Germline CDR1 and CDR2: GTSNPN and SVGIG (reference sequence). In DNA form, the CDR3 reads TGTGCCTGGAATCTTGGGGTAATCAATCAGCCCCAGCATTTT. Translation: CAWNLGVINQPQHF.

J is TRBJ2-7 and V is TRBV4-1, with 8 bases lining up with TRBD1. CDR1 MGHRA and CDR2 YSYEKL come from the germline V gene. The CDR3 is 17 residues long. The V gene end was trimmed by 3 bases and the J gene end by 0 bases; junction bases not matched to a gene: 10. The CDR3 DNA is TGCGCCAGCAGCCACTCGCCGGGCGGACAGGGCTCCTACGAGCAGTACTTC. It specifies CASSHSPGGQGSYEQYF.

The V gene is TRBV27, the J gene TRBJ1-5; 8 nucleotides line up with TRBD1. V dropped 6 bases and J dropped 3; count of bases not matched to a gene: 7. From germline, CDR1 is MNHEY and CDR2 SMNVEV (reference sequence). This CDR3 has 15 amino acids. The CDR3 sequence is CASRSGTGVNQPQHF. The CDR3 DNA follows: TGTGCCAGCAGATCCGGGACAGGAGTCAATCAGCCCCAGCATTTT.

J is TRBJ2-7 and V is TRBV5-1, with TRBD2 matching over 8 bases. Trimming removed 0 bases from V and 6 bases from J; junction bases left unmatched: 8. CDR1 is SGHRS, CDR2 YFSETQ, per germline. The length of the CDR3 is 15 residues. The CDR3 region has the DNA TGCGCCAGCAGCTTGGGGTCAGGAGCGGGAGTCGAGCAGTACTTC. It codes for CASSLGSGAGVEQYF.

For the CDR3, the DNA is TGTGCCATCACTGGGAGGGATAGGTACAATGAGCAGTTCTTC. This gives the protein CAITGRDRYNEQFF. The genes are TRBV10-3 and TRBJ2-1; 7 bases agree with TRBD2. V lost 7 bases, J lost 4 bases, and 7 bases stayed unmatched. The germline gives CDR1 ENHRY, CDR2 SYGVKD. The CDR3 sequence is 14 residues long.

The J gene is TRBJ2-5, the V gene TRBV5-8; TRBD1 agrees at 7 bases. The germline gives CDR1 SGHTS, CDR2 YDEGEE. This CDR3 spans 13 amino acids. The ends lost 4 bases at V and 5 bases at J; junction bases unmatched: 5. CDR3 loop: CASSLQGWETQYF. For the CDR3, the DNA is TGTGCCAGCAGCCTACAGGGGTGGGAGACCCAGTACTTC.

The rearrangement uses TRBV7-9 and TRBJ2-1; no reliable D call. This CDR3 is 16 amino acids long. Germline CDR1 SEHNR, CDR2 FQNEAQ (reference sequence). Trimming pared 5 bases from V and 4 bases from J, leaving 18 bases between. CDR3 sequence (DNA): TGTGCCAGCAGCGCCGACCCACCACTCATATACAATGAGCAGTTCTTC. It yields the protein CASSADPPLIYNEQFF.

The V gene is TRBV6-5, the J gene TRBJ2-1, with TRBD1 matching 7 bases. V gave up 4 bases and J gave up 7 bases; unmatched junction bases: 7. The CDR3 has 14 residues. The germline V gene encodes CDR1 MNHEY and CDR2 SVGAGI. Here the CDR3 reads CASSFEGARNEQFF. The CDR3 coding sequence is TGTGCCAGCAGTTTTGAGGGGGCGAGGAATGAGCAGTTCTTC.

The chain combines TRBV7-8 with TRBJ2-3; 7 positions agree with TRBD2. In germline, CDR1 is SGHVS, CDR2 FQNEAQ. This CDR3 contains 15 residues. V shed 8 bases, J shed 4 bases, and the junction held 12 bases outside the gene matches. The CDR3 region has the DNA TGTGCCAGCCAAATAAGCGGGATCAATCCAGATACGCAGTATTTT. Translation: CASQISGINPDTQYF.

CDR3 in amino acids: CASSNNRAGANVLTF. Written as DNA, the CDR3 is TGTGCCAGCAGTAACAACAGGGCTGGGGCCAACGTCCTGACTTTC. The V gene is TRBV6-5, the J gene TRBJ2-6; the D gene is possibly TRBD1 (6 bases). Trimming shortened V by 5 bases and J by 2 bases, and 10 bases separated the two germline ends. CDR3 size: 15 residues. Germline assignment: CDR1 MNHEY and CDR2 SVGAGI.

This clone showed up just a few times. The genes are TRBV29-1 and TRBJ1-4, with TRBD1 as a possible D gene (5 bases). V dropped 7 bases and J dropped 4 bases, with 10 bases sitting between them. CDR1 and CDR2 from the germline V gene are SQVTM and ANQGSEA. The CDR3 length is 12 residues. The CDR3 loop reads CSALDNNEKLFF. The CDR3 DNA reads TGCAGCGCTCTGGACAATAATGAAAAACTGTTTTTT.

The rearrangement links TRBV29-1 to TRBJ2-3; the D gene is possibly TRBD1 (6 bases). This CDR3 has 14 residues. Per germline, CDR1 SQVTM and CDR2 ANQGSEA. V lost 0 bases and J 0 bases, leaving 7 bases between the germline ends. In DNA, the CDR3 is TGCAGCGTTGAAGAAGGACAGAGCACAGATACGCAGTATTTT. Translation: CSVEEGQSTDTQYF.

The V call is TRBV6-6, the J call TRBJ2-2, with D maybe TRBD2 (6 bases). The V gene's germline CDR1 is MNHNY and CDR2 SVGAGI (reference sequence). V was clipped by 6 bases and J by 4 bases, with 12 bases between them. CDR3 length: 14 amino acids. This CDR3 is CASSKGLLTGELFF. Written as DNA, the CDR3 is TGTGCCAGCAGCAAGGGACTTCTCACCGGGGAGCTGTTTTTT.

The chain uses TRBV7-9 and TRBJ1-1, with a tentative D call TRBD1 (5 bases). CDR3 length: 15 residues. The germline V gene encodes CDR1 SEHNR and CDR2 FQNEAQ (reference sequence). V shed 0 bases and J shed 5 bases, with 13 bases lying between them. DNA of the CDR3: TGTGCCAGCAGCTTAGCGGACATGGCTGGTACTGAAGCTTTCTTT. Translating gives CASSLADMAGTEAFF.

The chain combines TRBV14 with TRBJ2-3, with no clear D. The CDR3 totals 12 residues. Trimming took off 4 bases at V and 2 bases at J, with 4 bases between the two ends. Germline-derived CDR1 and CDR2 are SGHDN and FVKESK. The CDR3 region has the DNA TGTGCCAGCAGCCCATACACAGATACGCAGTATTTT. This gives the protein CASSPYTDTQYF.